Shown below are 21 T cell receptor beta chains from a single sample sequenced in a study of T cell repertoires in cytomegalovirus infection. One entry per CDR3 protein, called by TCRdb with MiXCR from the reads. This table holds roughly 170,000 distinct CDR3 sequences, about 22% found once. Their antigen targets remain unknown. Sample: CD8+ T cells from cultured PBMCs, taken from culture after CMV antigen stimulation. These receptors originate from a human donor in good health (CMV status not recorded). Some clones in this sample may be carry-over from other donors' samples.

This sequence joins TRBV12-3 or TRBV12-4 and TRBJ1-5; 8 bases align to TRBD1. This CDR3 spans 14 amino acids. The trim removed 6 bases at V and 6 bases at J, leaving 7 bases unmatched. CDR3 sequence reads: CASRGQVFGQPQHF. As DNA, the CDR3 is TGTGCCAGCAGGGGACAGGTGTTCGGTCAGCCCCAGCATTTT.

This clonotype was picked up a small number of times. J is TRBJ2-1 and V is TRBV15; 10 bases are shared with TRBD2. The CDR3 runs to 17 residues. Trimming took 5 bases from V and 4 from J; bases not matched to a gene: 11. Germline lookup yields CDR1 LNHNV and CDR2 YYDKDF (reference sequence). The CDR3 here is CATSLDGLAGAYNEQFF. DNA for the CDR3: TGTGCCACCAGCCTCGATGGCCTAGCGGGGGCGTACAATGAGCAGTTCTTC.

This clonotype was seen a few times. The J gene is TRBJ1-1, the V gene TRBV4-3; 7 nucleotides agree with TRBD1. V was pared by 4 bases and J by 3 bases, with 8 bases of the junction left unmatched. CDR3 length equals 15 residues. The germline V gene encodes CDR1 LGHNA and CDR2 YSLEER. CDR3 sequence reads: CASSLSGQGDTEAFF. The DNA of the CDR3 is TGCGCCAGCAGCCTCAGCGGTCAGGGGGACACTGAAGCTTTCTTT.

V gene TRBV6-6 combines with J gene TRBJ2-2; a weak D match, TRBD1 (6 bases). This CDR3 has 16 residues. Germline-derived CDR1 and CDR2 are MNHNY and SVGAGI (reference sequence). Trimming left V 5 bases short and J 3 bases short, with 16 bases between. The CDR3 is CASSGFGTSYTGELFF. The CDR3 bases are TGTGCCAGCAGTGGCTTCGGGACATCCTACACCGGGGAGCTGTTTTTT.

The chain joins TRBV7-8 to TRBJ2-2, with D unresolved. The CDR3 is 12 amino acids. The V gene lost 4 bases and the J gene lost 9 bases, with 9 bases spanning the gap. The germline V gene encodes CDR1 SGHVS and CDR2 FQNEAQ. The DNA of the CDR3 is TGTGCCAGCAGCTCCCTCCTAAGGGAGCTGTTTTTT. The encoded protein is CASSSLLRELFF. The whole variable domain, remainder taken from reference TRBV7-8 and TRBJ2-2, is GAGVSQSPRYKVAKRGQDVALRCDPISGHVSLFWYQQALGQGPEFLTYFQNEAQLDKSGLPSDRFFAERPEGSVSTLKIQRTQQEDSAVYLCASSSLLRELFFGEGSRLTVL.

The chain employs TRBV10-3 and TRBJ1-1; unclear D gene. Looked up from germline, CDR1 is ENHRY and CDR2 is SYGVKD. Trimming cost V 6 bases and J 2 bases, with 7 bases left between them. The CDR3 is made up of 12 amino acids. The CDR3 protein is CAISEINTEAFF. The CDR3 nucleotides read TGTGCCATCAGCGAGATTAACACTGAAGCTTTCTTT.

This clonotype was picked up a small number of times. The chain combines TRBV12-3 or TRBV12-4 with TRBJ2-4; 7 bases line up with TRBD1. The CDR3 contains 16 residues. After removal of 4 bases from V and 0 bases from J, the junction contained 6 bases not matched to a gene. The CDR3 sequence: CASSSRTGVAKNIQYF. For the CDR3, the DNA is TGTGCCAGCAGTTCGCGAACAGGGGTAGCCAAAAACATTCAGTACTTC.

A few counts support this clonotype. The chain joins TRBV5-1 to TRBJ2-6; D is unclear. V was trimmed by 2 bases and J by 0 bases, leaving 6 bases between them. Germline V gene lookup returns CDR1 SGHRS and CDR2 YFSETQ. CDR3 length equals 15 residues. The CDR3 sequence is CASSFGISGANVLTF. In DNA, the CDR3 is TGCGCCAGCAGCTTTGGGATCTCTGGGGCCAACGTCCTGACTTTC.

This clonotype was seen only a few times. The chain uses TRBV12-5 and TRBJ2-7, with D perhaps TRBD2 (5 bases). CDR1 LGHNT and CDR2 FRNRAP come from the germline V gene. V lost 0 bases, J lost 5 bases, and 11 bases lay in between. The CDR3 contains 14 residues. For the CDR3, the DNA is TGTGCTAGTGGTTTGGTAGCGCGGGCCGACGAGCAGTACTTC. Translated: CASGLVARADEQYF.

The chain is built from TRBV7-9 and TRBJ1-2, with no clear D. Germline CDR1 reads SEHNR; CDR2 reads FQNEAQ (reference sequence). This CDR3 contains 11 residues. With 8 bases removed from V and 2 bases from J, the gap between germline ends came to 6 bases. The CDR3 nucleotides read TGTGCCAGCTGGTGGAACTATGGCTACACCTTC. Its protein is CASWWNYGYTF.

The V gene is TRBV6-5, the J gene TRBJ2-5, with D perhaps being TRBD1 or TRBD2 (5 bases each). Between the trimmed V and J ends, which lost 5 bases and 4 bases, there was a span of 23 bases. The germline V gene encodes CDR1 MNHEY and CDR2 SVGAGI. The CDR3 totals 17 residues. The CDR3: CASSTSRDLHRTETQYF. CDR3 coding DNA: TGTGCCAGCAGTACTTCCCGGGACCTTCACCGCACAGAGACCCAGTACTTC.

V gene TRBV6-6 combines with J gene TRBJ2-7, with D unclear. The germline V and J ends were trimmed by 5 bases and 3 bases, with 11 bases remaining between them. The CDR3 totals 13 residues. The germline gives CDR1 MNHNY, CDR2 SVGAGI (reference sequence). The CDR3 here is CASSVHSLYEQYF. DNA for the CDR3: TGTGCCAGCAGTGTGCACAGCCTCTACGAGCAGTACTTC.

V usage is TRBV27 and J usage is TRBJ2-3; no firm D call. This CDR3 has 15 residues. V was shortened by 6 bases and J by 3 bases, with 16 bases between the two germline ends. Per germline, CDR1 MNHEY and CDR2 SMNVEV (reference sequence). The CDR3 region is CASSVNVPLTDTQYF. The CDR3 DNA follows: TGTGCCAGCAGCGTTAACGTCCCCTTAACAGATACGCAGTATTTT.

The chain couples TRBV28 to TRBJ2-2; possible D gene TRBD1, 6 bases. The V end lost 6 bases, the J end lost 4 bases, and 21 bases lay between the germline ends. The germline CDR1 and CDR2 sequences are MDHEN and SYDVKM. CDR3 length: 17 residues. The CDR3 nucleotides read TGTGCCAGCAGCTACCTACAGGGATCTTCGACCACCGGGGAGCTGTTTTTT. Translation gives CASSYLQGSSTTGELFF.

This clonotype turned up a few times. This chain links TRBV6-6 with TRBJ2-1; no firm D call. Deletions cut 2 bases from V and 6 bases from J, with 8 bases between. CDR1 and CDR2 (germline): MNHNY, SVGAGI (reference sequence). This CDR3 contains 13 residues. The CDR3 coding sequence is TGTGCCAGCAGTTACAGGGAAATCAATGAGCAGTTCTTC. Protein sequence: CASSYREINEQFF.

The chain carries TRBV7-9 and TRBJ2-5, with 7 bases fitting TRBD1. The CDR3 has 13 amino acids. V trimming: 6 bases; J trimming: 5 bases; junction bases outside the gene matches: 6. Germline assignment: CDR1 SEHNR and CDR2 FQNEAQ (reference sequence). The CDR3 region has the DNA TGTGCCAGCAGTAAACAGGGGAGTGAGACCCAGTACTTC. This sequence encodes CASSKQGSETQYF.

The V gene is TRBV11-2, the J gene TRBJ1-1; 8 bases agree with TRBD1. Germline CDR1 SGHAT, CDR2 FQNNGV. Trimming took 5 bases from V and 7 from J; bases not matched to a gene: 12. There are 15 residues in the CDR3. The CDR3 protein is CASSIDGTGLVEAFF. CDR3 coding DNA: TGTGCCAGCAGCATCGACGGGACAGGTCTTGTTGAAGCTTTCTTT.

This clonotype was found many times. The chain links TRBV19 to TRBJ2-5; D unresolved. This CDR3 is 13 amino acids long. The V and J ends lost 3 bases and 3 bases respectively, with 8 bases between them. Germline V gene data show CDR1 as LNHDA and CDR2 as SQIVND (reference sequence). CDR3 sequence: CASSIRVEETQYF. CDR3 DNA sequence: TGTGCCAGTAGTATTCGCGTTGAAGAGACCCAGTACTTC.

In this sample, this clonotype turned up a few times. This chain links TRBV2 with TRBJ2-7; D gene ambiguous. Trimming took 6 bases from V and 6 from J, leaving 6 bases between them. This CDR3 is 10 amino acids long. From germline, CDR1 is SNHLY and CDR2 FYNNEI. The CDR3 DNA is TGTGCCAGCAGGGTTGGCGAGCAGTACTTC. The encoded protein is CASRVGEQYF. The whole variable domain, filled in from reference TRBV2 and TRBJ2-7, reads EPEVTQTPSHQVTQMGQEVILRCVPISNHLYFYWYRQILGQKVEFLVSFYNNEISEKSEIFDDQFSVERPDGSNFTLKIRSTKLEDSAMYFCASRVGEQYFGPGTRLTVT.

This clonotype was counted only a few times. J is TRBJ2-5 and V is TRBV12-3 or TRBV12-4; D remains ambiguous. With 6 bases removed from V and 9 bases from J, the gap between germline ends came to 11 bases. The CDR3 length is 11 residues. The CDR3 sequence is CASRSRVAQYF. Written as DNA, the CDR3 is TGTGCCAGCAGGTCAAGAGTGGCCCAGTACTTC.

The V gene is TRBV7-9, the J gene TRBJ2-2; D is unresolved. This CDR3 is 15 amino acids long. Between the trimmed V and J ends, which lost 4 bases and 3 bases, there was a span of 12 bases. Germline V gene sequence: CDR1 SEHNR, CDR2 FQNEAQ (reference sequence). The CDR3 DNA reads TGTGCCAGCAGCTCCCTCCCCGCGCACACCGGGGAGCTGTTTTTT. Its translation is CASSSLPAHTGELFF.